Presented here are 32 T cell receptor beta chains from one specimen sequenced in a study of T cell changes during pregnancy in multiple sclerosis. The method was immunoSEQ multiplex PCR; TCRdb's version includes in-frame clones alone and lacks a portion of them. The sample records about 110,000 clones, 85% to 95% being singletons. Here the sequenced sample was peripheral blood, taken after pregnancy. Receptors were obtained from a female donor with multiple sclerosis, enrolled in a pregnancy study.

The chain employs TRBV5-6 and TRBJ2-5; 9 bases align to TRBD2. There are 14 residues in the CDR3. Unmatched junction bases numbered 4, after V lost 5 bases and J lost 2 bases. Germline CDR1 SGHDT, CDR2 YYEEEE. The CDR3 DNA follows: TGTGCCAGCAGGGACAGCGGGGGGCAAGAGACCCAGTACTTC. This translates into CASRDSGGQETQYF. Based on the CDR3 plus reference TRBV5-6 and TRBJ2-5, the full variable domain is DAGVTQSPTHLIKTRGQQVTLRCSPKSGHDTVSWYQQALGQGPQFIFQYYEEEERQRGNFPDRFSGHQFPNYSSELNVNALLLGDSALYLCASRDSGGQETQYFGPGTRLLVL.

The J gene is TRBJ1-1, the V gene TRBV11-3, with D tentatively TRBD1 (5 bases). The germline gives CDR1 SGHNT, CDR2 YENEEA. V was trimmed by 5 bases and J by 8 bases, leaving 15 bases between them. This CDR3 has 13 residues. As DNA, the CDR3 is TGTGCCAGCAGCCGTCAGGGCGGGGAGGAAGCTTTCTTT. This gives the protein CASSRQGGEEAFF.

This chain connects TRBV6-5 to TRBJ1-2; 10 bases map to TRBD1. The V segment lost 2 bases and the J segment 8 bases; nucleotides outside the gene matches: 11. CDR1 is MNHEY and CDR2 is SVGAGI in the germline V gene. CDR3 length: 16 amino acids. This CDR3 reads CASSYGDRGRGSGYTF. CDR3 DNA sequence: TGTGCCAGCAGTTACGGTGACAGGGGGCGCGGGTCGGGCTACACCTTC.

The chain employs TRBV6-1 and TRBJ2-2; D is uncertain. Deletions cut 6 bases from V and 3 bases from J, with 11 bases between. The germline gives CDR1 MNHNS, CDR2 SASEGT. The CDR3 is made up of 14 amino acids. CDR3 residues: CASRERLYTGELFF. CDR3 nucleotide sequence: TGTGCCAGCAGGGAAAGACTCTACACCGGGGAGCTGTTTTTT.

V usage is TRBV9 and J usage is TRBJ2-2, with D possibly being TRBD1 (5 bases). The CDR3 totals 15 residues. CDR1 and CDR2 from the germline V gene are SGDLS and YYNGEE. Trimming pared 2 bases from V and 0 bases from J, leaving 8 bases between. CDR3 sequence: CASSVQGSNTGELFF. In DNA, the CDR3 is TGTGCCAGCAGCGTTCAGGGATCGAACACCGGGGAGCTGTTTTTT.

This clone was seen a few times. The rearrangement links TRBV19 to TRBJ2-1, with D hard to call. The CDR3 runs 14 residues. Looked up from germline, CDR1 is LNHDA and CDR2 is SQIVND (reference sequence). Trimming removed 3 bases from V and 6 bases from J, with 12 bases in between. The CDR3 loop is CASSISVASNEQFF. The CDR3 bases are TGTGCCAGTAGTATCAGCGTTGCTTCCAATGAGCAGTTCTTC. Supplemented by reference TRBV19 and TRBJ2-1, the full variable domain reads DGGITQSPKYLFRKEGQNVTLSCEQNLNHDAMYWYRQDPGQGLRLIYYSQIVNDFQKGDIAEGYSVSREKKESFPLTVTSAQKNPTAFYLCASSISVASNEQFFGPGTRLTVL.

The chain couples TRBV30 to TRBJ2-3; a weak D match, TRBD2 (6 bases). The V gene lost 1 base and the J gene lost 1 base, with 9 bases spanning the gap. This CDR3 region has 14 residues. Germline CDR1 GTSNPN, CDR2 SVGIG (reference sequence). In DNA form, the CDR3 reads TGTGCCTGGAGTGCCGCTAGCGGCACAGATACGCAGTATTTT. It is translated as CAWSAASGTDTQYF.

As concerns this clone: A read error may produce the germline difference seen at one junction end. The chain couples TRBV28 to TRBJ2-7, with 9 bases lining up with TRBD2. In germline, CDR1 is MDHEN, CDR2 SYDVKM. This CDR3 has 14 residues. The CDR3 loop is CASSPSGIGLRGAF. DNA of the CDR3: TGTGCCAGCAGCCCTAGCGGGATCGGGCTTCGGGGTGCCTTC.

As concerns this clone: This specimen includes other DNA sequences encoding the same CDR3. J is TRBJ2-7 and V is TRBV19, with D tentatively TRBD2 (5 bases). Trimming left V 3 bases short and J 0 bases short, with 9 bases between. CDR1 and CDR2 from the germline V gene are LNHDA and SQIVND (reference sequence). The CDR3 has 14 residues. CDR3: CASSIQGGSYEQYF. The CDR3 DNA reads as TGTGCCAGTAGTATCCAAGGAGGCTCCTACGAGCAGTACTTC.

This rearrangement joins TRBV9 to TRBJ2-3; D ambiguous. The ends were cut back, 0 bases at V and 6 bases at J, with 5 bases in the middle. This CDR3 contains 12 residues. Germline CDR1 SGDLS, CDR2 YYNGEE. CDR3 coding DNA: TGTGCCAGCAGCGTAGTCGCGGATACGCAGTATTTT. This encodes CASSVVADTQYF.

The rearrangement uses TRBV9 and TRBJ2-3, with TRBD2 matching over 12 bases. V shed 6 bases and J 1 base; nucleotides not matched to a gene: 3. This CDR3 is 15 amino acids long. Germline V lookup: CDR1 SGDLS, CDR2 YYNGEE. The CDR3 sequence is CASNRLAGGTDTQYF. The CDR3 nucleotides read TGTGCCAGCAACCGACTAGCGGGGGGCACAGATACGCAGTATTTT.

A few counts support this clone. This chain joins TRBV30 and TRBJ1-4; TRBD1 is a possible D gene (5 bases). Germline loops: CDR1 GTSNPN, CDR2 SVGIG (reference sequence). CDR3 length: 12 amino acids. Between the trimmed V and J ends, which lost 1 base and 6 bases, there was a span of 6 bases. The CDR3 reads CAWSAGHEKLFF. The DNA of the CDR3 is TGTGCCTGGAGTGCAGGGCATGAAAAACTGTTTTTT.

This clone was recorded only once. This chain joins TRBV5-1 and TRBJ1-2, with 7 bases matching TRBD1. Germline loops: CDR1 SGHRS, CDR2 YFSETQ. V gave up 4 bases and J gave up 4 bases; unmatched junction bases: 13. The CDR3 consists of 16 residues. The CDR3: CASSLAGGESSYGYTF. As DNA, the CDR3 is TGCGCCAGCAGCCTTGCAGGGGGAGAAAGTTCCTATGGCTACACCTTC.

V and J are TRBV29-1 and TRBJ1-2; 10 bases fit TRBD1. The CDR3 spans 15 residues. J was trimmed by 8 bases and V by 4 bases; bases with no gene match: 13. CDR1 is SQVTM and CDR2 is ANQGSEA in the germline V gene. The DNA of the CDR3 is TGCAGCGTTGTTAGGGTGGGACAGGGGTCTCGAGGCTACACCTTC. Translating gives CSVVRVGQGSRGYTF.

This sequence joins TRBV18 and TRBJ2-2; D is possibly TRBD1 (5 bases). The CDR3 has 18 amino acids. Trimming took off 4 bases at V and 1 base at J, with 19 bases between the two ends. The germline V gene encodes CDR1 KGHSH and CDR2 LQKENI. The DNA of the CDR3 is TGTGCCAGCTCACTGGGGCCTTTTGTTCCTCTGAACACCGGGGAGCTGTTTTTT. Amino acid sequence: CASSLGPFVPLNTGELFF.

This clone showed up just once. The identical CDR3 is also encoded by other nucleotide sequences in the sample. The genes are TRBV5-1 and TRBJ1-2; possibly TRBD1 for D (5 bases). The CDR3 is made up of 12 amino acids. Germline V gives CDR1 SGHRS, CDR2 YFSETQ. Trimming cost V 3 bases and J 4 bases, with 7 bases left between them. The CDR3 DNA sequence: TGCGCCAGCAGCTCAGACAGCTATGGCTACACCTTC. Amino acid sequence: CASSSDSYGYTF. Supplemented by reference TRBV5-1 and TRBJ1-2, the full variable domain reads KAGVTQTPRYLIKTRGQQVTLSCSPISGHRSVSWYQQTPGQGLQFLFEYFSETQRNKGNFPGRFSGRQFSNSRSEMNVSTLELGDSALYLCASSSDSYGYTFGSGTRLTVV.

The CDR3, as DNA: TGTGCCAGCTCACCGATTGTTGGACAGGGGGATTTTCGCGAGCAGTACTTC. Amino acid sequence: CASSPIVGQGDFREQYF. The chain recombines TRBV18 with TRBJ2-7; 10 positions match TRBD1. The CDR3 loop spans 17 amino acids. Looked up from germline, CDR1 is KGHSH and CDR2 is LQKENI. V gave up 3 bases and J gave up 6 bases; unmatched junction bases: 14.

The chain employs TRBV6-5 and TRBJ2-1, with 10 bases identical to TRBD1. Unmatched junction bases numbered 10, after V lost 2 bases and J lost 9 bases. CDR3 length equals 16 residues. The V gene's germline CDR1 is MNHEY and CDR2 SVGAGI. The CDR3 protein is CASSYGLDRGSSEQFF. The CDR3 DNA follows: TGTGCCAGCAGTTACGGTCTGGACAGGGGGTCCTCTGAGCAGTTCTTC.

The chain recombines TRBV10-3 with TRBJ2-7; the match to TRBD2 covers 10 bases. The length of the CDR3 is 13 residues. Germline lookup yields CDR1 ENHRY and CDR2 SYGVKD. Trimming removed 11 bases from V and 4 bases from J; junction bases left unmatched: 8. CDR3 nucleotides: TGTGCCGTCAAGCGGGAGGGAGGGTACGAGCAGTACTTC. Protein sequence: CAVKREGGYEQYF.

The chain couples TRBV7-9 to TRBJ2-7; 7 bases line up with TRBD1. This CDR3 region has 14 residues. CDR1 SEHNR and CDR2 FQNEAQ come from the germline V gene (reference sequence). Trimming took 7 bases from V and 2 from J; bases not matched to a gene: 8. The CDR3 bases are TGTGCCAGCACCCGGGACAGAGTCCCCTACGAGCAGTACTTC. Protein product: CASTRDRVPYEQYF.

The V call is TRBV2, the J call TRBJ1-5; perhaps TRBD1 as D (5 bases). The germline V gene has CDR1 SNHLY and CDR2 FYNNEI. V lost 7 bases, J lost 4 bases, and 11 bases lay in between. This CDR3 comprises 13 residues. In nucleotides, the CDR3 is TGTGCCAGCAAACAGGAGCTTAATCAGCCCCAGCATTTT. Encoded protein: CASKQELNQPQHF.

The rearrangement links TRBV28 to TRBJ1-2; D ambiguous. The CDR3 loop spans 13 amino acids. V lost 8 bases and J lost 3, with 13 bases in between. Germline V gene sequence: CDR1 MDHEN, CDR2 SYDVKM. CDR3 in DNA: TGTGCCAGCTCCTATGGAGGGCACTATGGCTACACCTTC. This sequence encodes CASSYGGHYGYTF.

The CDR3 nucleotides are TGTGCCAGCAGTTCACAGCCGCCCCAGCATTTT. Amino acid sequence: CASSSQPPQHF. The chain couples TRBV28 to TRBJ1-5, with D hard to call. The CDR3 contains 11 residues. V was shortened by 4 bases and J by 9 bases, with 7 bases between the two germline ends. Germline CDR1 and CDR2: MDHEN and SYDVKM.

The chain links TRBV30 to TRBJ1-5, with D tentatively TRBD1 (6 bases). There are 14 residues in the CDR3. V lost 3 bases and J lost 5, with 14 bases in between. Looked up from germline, CDR1 is GTSNPN and CDR2 is SVGIG (reference sequence). The chain's CDR3 is CAWSPGDTHQPQHF. In nucleotides, the CDR3 is TGTGCCTGGAGCCCCGGGGACACACATCAGCCCCAGCATTTT.

The chain couples TRBV28 to TRBJ1-5; D not certain. The CDR3 spans 13 residues. The V end was cut by 8 bases, the J end by 3 bases, with 11 bases between. CDR1 MDHEN and CDR2 SYDVKM come from the germline V gene. The CDR3 loop reads CASLATHNQPQHF. CDR3 DNA: TGTGCCAGCTTAGCGACACACAATCAGCCCCAGCATTTT. Using reference TRBV28 and TRBJ1-5 for the parts outside the CDR3, the full variable domain is DVKVTQSSRYLVKRTGEKVFLECVQDMDHENMFWYRQDPGLGLRLIYFSYDVKMKEKGDIPEGYSVSREKKERFSLILESASTNQTSMYLCASLATHNQPQHFGDGTRLSIL.

This chain joins TRBV11-2 and TRBJ1-1; no definite D call. This CDR3 is built from 14 residues. The V gene lost 3 bases and the J gene lost 3 bases, with 11 bases spanning the gap. From germline, CDR1 is SGHAT and CDR2 FQNNGV. The CDR3 loop is CASSLSQVHTEAFF. CDR3 coding DNA: TGTGCCAGCAGCTTGTCTCAGGTTCACACTGAAGCTTTCTTT.

The J gene is TRBJ2-1, the V gene TRBV7-3; 10 positions match TRBD2. Unmatched junction bases numbered 3, after V lost 4 bases and J lost 3 bases. Germline CDR1 and CDR2: SGHTA and FQGTGA. The CDR3 has 15 residues. CDR3 bases: TGTGCCAGCAGCTCCAGGACTAGCGGCTACAATGAGCAGTTCTTC. This codes for CASSSRTSGYNEQFF.

J is TRBJ1-5 and V is TRBV19, with a possible D match to TRBD1 (6 bases). The germline gives CDR1 LNHDA, CDR2 SQIVND (reference sequence). The CDR3 is 13 amino acids. V was pared by 5 bases and J by 5 bases, with 10 bases between. The CDR3 coding sequence is TGTGCCAGTAGTCTGGACAGATATCAGCCCCAGCATTTT. This codes for CASSLDRYQPQHF.

Here the CDR3 reads CASSTSLALAGELFF. DNA of the CDR3: TGTGCCAGTAGTACTTCCTTAGCACTGGCCGGGGAGCTGTTTTTT. The chain couples TRBV19 to TRBJ2-2; no firm D call. Germline lookup yields CDR1 LNHDA and CDR2 SQIVND (reference sequence). With 4 bases removed from V and 6 bases from J, the gap between germline ends came to 15 bases. The CDR3 runs 15 residues.

The V call is TRBV9, the J call TRBJ2-7, with a weak D call TRBD1 (6 bases). The CDR3 totals 13 residues. V dropped 0 bases and J dropped 5 bases, with 9 bases sitting between them. Germline assignment: CDR1 SGDLS and CDR2 YYNGEE. DNA for the CDR3: TGTGCCAGCAGCGTAGCTGGGGGCGACGAGCAGTACTTC. Translation: CASSVAGGDEQYF. Looking up the rest from reference TRBV9 and TRBJ2-7 gives the full variable domain: DSGVTQTPKHLITATGQRVTLRCSPRSGDLSVYWYQQSLDQGLQFLIQYYNGEERAKGNILERFSAQQFPDLHSELNLSSLELGDSALYFCASSVAGGDEQYFGPGTRLTVT.

This clone has just one count. The chain joins TRBV18 to TRBJ2-3; 10 bases align to TRBD2. Per the germline V gene, CDR1 is KGHSH and CDR2 is LQKENI. The CDR3 sequence is 15 residues long. Trimming cost V 5 bases and J 2 bases; bases outside gene matches: 4. The CDR3 DNA follows: TGTGCCAGCTCAAAAAGCGGGGGGGCCACAGATACGCAGTATTTT. Its protein is CASSKSGGATDTQYF.

The chain has TRBV28 and TRBJ1-2; no clear D. With 9 bases removed from V and 1 base from J, the gap between germline ends came to 6 bases. Germline-derived CDR1 and CDR2 are MDHEN and SYDVKM. The length of the CDR3 is 11 residues. CDR3 amino acids: CARRDNYGYTF. Here the CDR3 DNA reads TGTGCCAGGAGGGATAACTATGGCTACACCTTC.